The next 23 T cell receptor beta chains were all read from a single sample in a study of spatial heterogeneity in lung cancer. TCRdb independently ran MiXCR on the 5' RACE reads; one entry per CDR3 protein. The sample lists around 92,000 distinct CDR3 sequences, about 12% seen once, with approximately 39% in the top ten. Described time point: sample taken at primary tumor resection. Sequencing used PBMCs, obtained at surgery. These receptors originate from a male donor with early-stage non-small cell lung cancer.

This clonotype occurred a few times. Written as DNA, the CDR3 is TGTGCCAGCAGTCCGGACCCGCCGAAGCAGTACTTC. Translating gives CASSPDPPKQYF. The chain joins TRBV6-6 to TRBJ2-7; no reliable D call. V lost 5 bases and J lost 8, with 13 bases in between. The CDR3 spans 12 residues. CDR1 and CDR2 (germline): MNHNY, SVGAGI (reference sequence).

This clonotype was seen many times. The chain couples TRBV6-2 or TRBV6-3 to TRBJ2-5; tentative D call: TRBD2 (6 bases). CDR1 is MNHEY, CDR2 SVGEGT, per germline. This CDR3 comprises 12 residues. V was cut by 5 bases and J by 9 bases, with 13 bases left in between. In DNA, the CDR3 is TGTGCCAGCAGTAAAGGAGGGTTAGCCCAGTACTTC. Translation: CASSKGGLAQYF.

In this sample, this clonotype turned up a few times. In DNA form, the CDR3 reads TGTGCCAGCAGTCGCATGGAGCGGTACCCCTACGAGCAGTACTTC. It yields the protein CASSRMERYPYEQYF. The chain uses TRBV7-2 and TRBJ2-7, with D possibly matching TRBD2 (5 bases). This CDR3 has 15 residues. Germline V gene sequence: CDR1 SGHTA, CDR2 FQGNSA. V lost 6 bases, J lost 2 bases, and 17 bases lay in between.

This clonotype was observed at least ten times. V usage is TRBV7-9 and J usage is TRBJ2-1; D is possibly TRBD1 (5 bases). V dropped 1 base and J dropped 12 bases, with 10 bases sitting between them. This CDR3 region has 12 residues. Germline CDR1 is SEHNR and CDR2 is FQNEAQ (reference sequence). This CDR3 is CASSLGRVGQFF. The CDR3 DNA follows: TGTGCCAGCAGCTTAGGCAGGGTTGGGCAGTTCTTC.

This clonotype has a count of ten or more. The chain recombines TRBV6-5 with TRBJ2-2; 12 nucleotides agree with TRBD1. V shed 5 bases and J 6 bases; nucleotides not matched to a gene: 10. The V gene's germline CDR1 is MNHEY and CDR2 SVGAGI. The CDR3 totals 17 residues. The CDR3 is CASSEPGQGASAGELFF. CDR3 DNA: TGTGCCAGCAGTGAACCGGGACAGGGGGCCTCGGCCGGGGAGCTGTTTTTT.

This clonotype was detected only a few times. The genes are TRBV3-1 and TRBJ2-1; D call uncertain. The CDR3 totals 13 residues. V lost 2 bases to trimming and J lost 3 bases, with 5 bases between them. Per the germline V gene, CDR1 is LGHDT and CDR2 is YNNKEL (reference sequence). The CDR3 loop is CASSQNIYNEQFF. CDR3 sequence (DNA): TGTGCCAGCAGCCAAAATATCTACAATGAGCAGTTCTTC.

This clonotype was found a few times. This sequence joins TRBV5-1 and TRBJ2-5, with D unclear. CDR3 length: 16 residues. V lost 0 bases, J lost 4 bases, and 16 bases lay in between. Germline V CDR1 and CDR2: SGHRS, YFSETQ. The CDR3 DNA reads TGCGCCAGCAGCTTGGCCGTGACTCCTCGGCGAGAGACCCAGTACTTC. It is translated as CASSLAVTPRRETQYF.

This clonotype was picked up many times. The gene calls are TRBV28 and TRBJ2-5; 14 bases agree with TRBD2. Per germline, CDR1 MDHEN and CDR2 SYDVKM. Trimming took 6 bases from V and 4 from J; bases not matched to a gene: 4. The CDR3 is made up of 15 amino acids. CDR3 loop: CASRTSGRARETQYF. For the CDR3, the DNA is TGTGCCAGCAGGACTAGCGGGAGGGCCCGAGAGACCCAGTACTTC.

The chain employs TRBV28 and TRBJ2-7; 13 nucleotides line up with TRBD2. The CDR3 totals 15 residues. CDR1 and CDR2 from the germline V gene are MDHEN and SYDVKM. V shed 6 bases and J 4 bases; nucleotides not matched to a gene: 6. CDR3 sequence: CASRRTSGRQYEQYF. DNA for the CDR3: TGTGCCAGCAGGCGGACTAGCGGGAGACAATACGAGCAGTACTTC.

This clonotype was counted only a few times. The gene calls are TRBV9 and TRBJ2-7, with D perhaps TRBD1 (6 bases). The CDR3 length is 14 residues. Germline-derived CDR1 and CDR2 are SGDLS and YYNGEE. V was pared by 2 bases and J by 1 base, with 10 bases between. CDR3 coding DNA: TGTGCCAGCAGCGTCCGGACAGATTCCTACGAGCAGTACTTC. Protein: CASSVRTDSYEQYF.

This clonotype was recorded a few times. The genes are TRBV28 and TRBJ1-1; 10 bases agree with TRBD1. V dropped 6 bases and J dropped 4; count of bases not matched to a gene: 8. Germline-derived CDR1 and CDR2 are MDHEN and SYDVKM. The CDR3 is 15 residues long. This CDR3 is CASRLDRGSVTEAFF. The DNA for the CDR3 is TGTGCCAGCAGATTGGACAGGGGGTCGGTCACTGAAGCTTTCTTT.

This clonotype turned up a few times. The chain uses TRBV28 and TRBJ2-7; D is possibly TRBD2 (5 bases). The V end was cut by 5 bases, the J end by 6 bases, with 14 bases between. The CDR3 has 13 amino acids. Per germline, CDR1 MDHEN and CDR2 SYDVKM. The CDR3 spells CASSPPHRGEQYF. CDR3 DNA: TGTGCCAGCAGTCCCCCCCACCGGGGCGAGCAGTACTTC.

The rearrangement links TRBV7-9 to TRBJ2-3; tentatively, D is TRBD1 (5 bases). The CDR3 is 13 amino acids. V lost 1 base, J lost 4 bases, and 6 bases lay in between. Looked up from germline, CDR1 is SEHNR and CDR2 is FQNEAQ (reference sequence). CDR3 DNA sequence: TGTGCCAGCAGCTTAGAGGGGCCAGATACGCAGTATTTT. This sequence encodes CASSLEGPDTQYF.

The CDR3 spells CSVSSRKGLNYGYTF. The CDR3 region has the DNA TGCAGCGTTTCGTCCAGAAAGGGACTGAACTATGGCTACACCTTC. V usage is TRBV29-1 and J usage is TRBJ1-2, with a weak D call TRBD1 (5 bases). Germline loops: CDR1 SQVTM, CDR2 ANQGSEA. Trimming removed 5 bases at V and 2 bases at J, with 18 bases between. The CDR3 spans 15 residues.

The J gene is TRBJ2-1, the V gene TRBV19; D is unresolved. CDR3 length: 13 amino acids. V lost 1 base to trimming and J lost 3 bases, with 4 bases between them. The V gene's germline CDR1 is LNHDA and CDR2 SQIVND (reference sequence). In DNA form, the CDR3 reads TGTGCCAGTAGTATAGGATACTACAATGAGCAGTTCTTC. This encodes CASSIGYYNEQFF.

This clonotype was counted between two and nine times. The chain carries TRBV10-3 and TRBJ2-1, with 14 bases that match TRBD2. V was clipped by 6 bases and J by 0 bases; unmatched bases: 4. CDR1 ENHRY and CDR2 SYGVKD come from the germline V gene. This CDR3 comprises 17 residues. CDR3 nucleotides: TGTGCCATCAGGACTAGCGGGGGGGCCGACTCCTACAATGAGCAGTTCTTC. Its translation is CAIRTSGGADSYNEQFF.

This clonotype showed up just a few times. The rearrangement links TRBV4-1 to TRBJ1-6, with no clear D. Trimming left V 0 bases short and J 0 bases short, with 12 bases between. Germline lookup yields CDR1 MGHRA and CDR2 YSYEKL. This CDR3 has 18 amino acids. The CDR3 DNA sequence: TGCGCCAGCAGCCAAGAAGGCAGGCTGAGCTCCTATAATTCACCCCTCCACTTT. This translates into CASSQEGRLSSYNSPLHF.

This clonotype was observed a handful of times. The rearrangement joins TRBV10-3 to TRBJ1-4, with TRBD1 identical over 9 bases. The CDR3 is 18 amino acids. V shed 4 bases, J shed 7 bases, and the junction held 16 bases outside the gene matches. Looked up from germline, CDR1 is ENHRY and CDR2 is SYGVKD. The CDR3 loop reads CAISGSRQGDPRREKLFF. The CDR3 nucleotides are TGTGCCATCAGTGGGAGTAGACAGGGGGACCCCCGGCGTGAAAAACTGTTTTTT.

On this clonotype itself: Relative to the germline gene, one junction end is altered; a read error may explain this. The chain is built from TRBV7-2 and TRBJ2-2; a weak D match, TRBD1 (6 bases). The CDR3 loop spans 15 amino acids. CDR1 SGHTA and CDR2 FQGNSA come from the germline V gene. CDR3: CASSFGGAKTGELFF. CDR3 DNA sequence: TGTGCCAGCAGCTTTGGGGGCGCGAAAACCGGGGAGCTGTTTTTT.

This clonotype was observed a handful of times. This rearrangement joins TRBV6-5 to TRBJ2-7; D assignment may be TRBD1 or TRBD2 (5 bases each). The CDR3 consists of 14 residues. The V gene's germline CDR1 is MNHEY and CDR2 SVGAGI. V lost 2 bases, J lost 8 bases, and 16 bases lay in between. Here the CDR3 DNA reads TGTGCCAGCAGTTACCAAACCGGGACGAATAAGCAGTACTTC. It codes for CASSYQTGTNKQYF.

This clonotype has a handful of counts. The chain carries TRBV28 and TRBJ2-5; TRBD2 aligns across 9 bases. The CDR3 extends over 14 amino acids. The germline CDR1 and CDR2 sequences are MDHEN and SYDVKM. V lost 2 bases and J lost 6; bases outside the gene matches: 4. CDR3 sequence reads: CASSLAGGPQTQYF. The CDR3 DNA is TGTGCCAGCAGTTTAGCGGGGGGGCCGCAGACCCAGTACTTC.

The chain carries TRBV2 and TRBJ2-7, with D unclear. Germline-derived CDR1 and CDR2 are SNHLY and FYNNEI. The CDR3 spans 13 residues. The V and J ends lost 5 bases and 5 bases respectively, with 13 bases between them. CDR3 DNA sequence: TGTGCCAGCAGTTTGGACCTCCGGAACGAGCAGTACTTC. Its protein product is CASSLDLRNEQYF.

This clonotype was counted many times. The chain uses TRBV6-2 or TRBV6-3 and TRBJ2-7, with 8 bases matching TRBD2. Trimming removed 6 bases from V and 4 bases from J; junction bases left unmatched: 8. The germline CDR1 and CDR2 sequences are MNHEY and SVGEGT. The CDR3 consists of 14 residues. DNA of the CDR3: TGTGCCAGCAGACTACTAGCGGCGGGTTACGAGCAGTACTTC. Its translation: CASRLLAAGYEQYF.